This T cell receptor (beta chain) stems from a study of cytomegalovirus exposure and HLA in healthy donors. Study details: Around 87 million unique TCRs, all from HLA-typed donors, were included in an early release of the data. Study conclusions and caveats: Accurate prediction of HLA-A and HLA-B alleles (for most subjects) was reportedly achieved from TCR beta sequences. A later analysis found most CMV-associated TCR beta chains apparently HLA-restricted.

V lost 7 bases and J lost 4, with 8 bases in between. The CDR3 extends over 12 amino acids. Germline CDR1 reads LNHDA; CDR2 reads SQIVND (reference sequence). Researchers ran the PCR with 60 Vbeta and 13 Jbeta primers. In the authors' methods: In a later analysis, of roughly 83 million unique beta chains, some 10 million appeared in at least two donors. Sequenced by immunoSEQ multiplex PCR; TCRdb stores in-frame clones only, minus some. The V and J calls and clone size were taken over from that table, and D and trimming were inferred from the DNA. The sample table sets out roughly 120,000 clones. A remark on this clone: Its antigen is not known.

Sequenced input: PBMCs. The TCR comes from a man aged 18-30 years in good health and CMV-seronegative. The chain carries TRBV19 and TRBJ1-3; no firm D call. The chain's CDR3 is CASTTRGNTIYF. The CDR3 bases are TGTGCCAGTACCACCAGGGGAAACACCATATATTTT. The entire variable domain, with the rest obtained from reference TRBV19 and TRBJ1-3, is as follows: DGGITQSPKYLFRKEGQNVTLSCEQNLNHDAMYWYRQDPGQGLRLIYYSQIVNDFQKGDIAEGYSVSREKKESFPLTVTSAQKNPTAFYLCASTTRGNTIYFGEGSWLTVV.